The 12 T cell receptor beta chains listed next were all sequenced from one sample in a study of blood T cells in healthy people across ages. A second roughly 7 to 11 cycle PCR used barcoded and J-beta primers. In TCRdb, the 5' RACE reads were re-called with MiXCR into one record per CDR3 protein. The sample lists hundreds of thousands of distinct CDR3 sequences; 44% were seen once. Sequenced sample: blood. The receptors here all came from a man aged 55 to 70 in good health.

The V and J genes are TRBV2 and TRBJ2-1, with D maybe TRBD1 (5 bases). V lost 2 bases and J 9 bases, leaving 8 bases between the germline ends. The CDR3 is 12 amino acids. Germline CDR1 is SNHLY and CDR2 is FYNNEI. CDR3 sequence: CASSERGGEQFF. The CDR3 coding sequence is TGTGCCAGCAGTGAAAGGGGCGGTGAGCAGTTCTTC.

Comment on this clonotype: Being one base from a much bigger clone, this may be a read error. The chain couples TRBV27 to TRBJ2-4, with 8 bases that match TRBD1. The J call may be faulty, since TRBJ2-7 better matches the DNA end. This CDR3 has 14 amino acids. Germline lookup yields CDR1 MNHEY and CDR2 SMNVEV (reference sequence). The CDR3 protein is CASSSQTGAYEQYF. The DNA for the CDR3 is TGTGCCAGCAGCTCCCAGACAGGGGCCTACGAGCAGTACTTC.

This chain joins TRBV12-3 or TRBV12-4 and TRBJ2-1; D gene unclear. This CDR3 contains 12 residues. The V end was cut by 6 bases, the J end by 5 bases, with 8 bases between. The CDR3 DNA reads TGTGCCAGCAGGTCAGAGAACAATGAGCAGTTCTTC. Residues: CASRSENNEQFF.

The CDR3, as DNA: TGTGCCAGCAGTGAAGTCTCGGAAGTCCAAGAGACCCAGTACTTC. The encoded protein is CASSEVSEVQETQYF. The chain has TRBV2 and TRBJ2-5; unclear D gene. The CDR3 runs 15 residues. Germline loops: CDR1 SNHLY, CDR2 FYNNEI. V lost 1 base and J lost 1, with 10 bases in between.

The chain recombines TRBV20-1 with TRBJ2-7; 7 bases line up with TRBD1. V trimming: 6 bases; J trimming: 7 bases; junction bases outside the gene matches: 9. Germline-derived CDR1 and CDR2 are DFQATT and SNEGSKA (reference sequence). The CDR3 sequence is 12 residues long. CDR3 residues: CSALDRSNEQYF. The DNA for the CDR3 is TGCAGTGCCCTGGACAGGTCCAATGAGCAGTACTTC.

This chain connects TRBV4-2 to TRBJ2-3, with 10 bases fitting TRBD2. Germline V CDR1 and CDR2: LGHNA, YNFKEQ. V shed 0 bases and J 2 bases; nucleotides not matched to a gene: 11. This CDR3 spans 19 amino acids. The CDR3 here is CASSQEGFTSGATTDTQYF. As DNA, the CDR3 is TGTGCCAGCAGCCAAGAGGGCTTTACTAGCGGGGCTACCACAGATACGCAGTATTTT.

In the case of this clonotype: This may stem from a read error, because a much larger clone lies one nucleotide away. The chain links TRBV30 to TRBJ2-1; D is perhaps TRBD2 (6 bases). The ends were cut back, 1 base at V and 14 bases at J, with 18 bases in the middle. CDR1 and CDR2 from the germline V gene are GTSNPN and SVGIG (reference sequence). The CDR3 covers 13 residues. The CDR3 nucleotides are TGTGCCTGGAGTGATGGGCGATGGCGGGGTGAGTTCTTC. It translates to CAWSDGRWRGEFF. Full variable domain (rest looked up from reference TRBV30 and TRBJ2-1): SQTIHQWPATLVQPVGSPLSLECTVEGTSNPNLYWYRQAAGRGLQLLFYSVGIGQISSEVPQNLSASRPQDRQFILSSKKLLLSDSGFYLCAWSDGRWRGEFFGPGTRLTVL.

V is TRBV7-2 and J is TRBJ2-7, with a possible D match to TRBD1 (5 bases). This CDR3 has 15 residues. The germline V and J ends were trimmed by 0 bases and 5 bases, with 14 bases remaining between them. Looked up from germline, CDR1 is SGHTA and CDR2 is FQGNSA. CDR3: CASSLAGATRDEQYF. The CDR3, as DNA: TGTGCCAGCAGCTTAGCAGGGGCGACCCGAGACGAGCAGTACTTC. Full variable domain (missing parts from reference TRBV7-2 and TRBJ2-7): GAGVSQSPSNKVTEKGKDVELRCDPISGHTALYWYRQSLGQGLEFLIYFQGNSAPDKSGLPSDRFSAERTGGSVSTLTIQRTQQEDSAVYLCASSLAGATRDEQYFGPGTRLTVT.

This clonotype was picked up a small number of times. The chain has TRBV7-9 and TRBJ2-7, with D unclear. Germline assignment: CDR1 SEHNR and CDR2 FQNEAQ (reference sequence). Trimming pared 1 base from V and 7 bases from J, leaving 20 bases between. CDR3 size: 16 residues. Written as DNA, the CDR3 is TGTGCCAGCAGCTTAGTTACGGGCAATTACTACAATGAGCAGTACTTC. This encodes CASSLVTGNYYNEQYF.

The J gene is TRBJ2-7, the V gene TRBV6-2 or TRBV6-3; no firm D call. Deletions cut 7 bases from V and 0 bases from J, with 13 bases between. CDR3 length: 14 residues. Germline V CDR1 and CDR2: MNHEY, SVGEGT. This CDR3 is CASTRSTSSYEQYF. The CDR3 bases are TGTGCCAGCACCAGGTCCACGAGCTCCTACGAGCAGTACTTC.

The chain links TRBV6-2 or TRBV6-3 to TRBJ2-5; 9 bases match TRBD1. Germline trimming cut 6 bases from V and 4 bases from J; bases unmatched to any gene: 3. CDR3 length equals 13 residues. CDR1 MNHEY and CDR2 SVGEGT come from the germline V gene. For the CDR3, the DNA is TGTGCCAGCAGATTGGACAGGGGAGAGACCCAGTACTTC. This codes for CASRLDRGETQYF.

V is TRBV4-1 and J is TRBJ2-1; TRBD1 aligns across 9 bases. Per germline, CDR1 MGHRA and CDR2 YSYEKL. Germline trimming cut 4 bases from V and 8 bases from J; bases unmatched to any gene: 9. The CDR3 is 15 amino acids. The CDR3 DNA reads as TGCGCCAGCAGCCCGACAGGGGGTTTCCCATATGAGCAGTTCTTC. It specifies CASSPTGGFPYEQFF.